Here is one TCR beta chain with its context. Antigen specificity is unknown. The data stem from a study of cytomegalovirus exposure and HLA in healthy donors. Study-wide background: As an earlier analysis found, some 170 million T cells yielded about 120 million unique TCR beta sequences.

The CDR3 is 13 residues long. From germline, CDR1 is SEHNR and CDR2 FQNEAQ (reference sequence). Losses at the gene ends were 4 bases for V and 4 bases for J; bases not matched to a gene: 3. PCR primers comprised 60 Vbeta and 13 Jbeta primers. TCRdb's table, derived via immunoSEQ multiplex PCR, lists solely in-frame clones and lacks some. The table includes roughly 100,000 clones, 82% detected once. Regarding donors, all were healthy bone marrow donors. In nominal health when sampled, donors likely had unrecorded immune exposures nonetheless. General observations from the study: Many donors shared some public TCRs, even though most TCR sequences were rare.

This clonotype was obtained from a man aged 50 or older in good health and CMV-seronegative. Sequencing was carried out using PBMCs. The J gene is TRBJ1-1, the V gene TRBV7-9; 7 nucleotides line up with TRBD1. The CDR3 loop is CASSSQGGTEAFF. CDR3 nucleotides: TGTGCCAGCAGCTCGCAGGGGGGCACTGAAGCTTTCTTT.